These 25 T cell receptor beta chains were all obtained from the same sample, sequenced in a study of T cell responses to AZD1222 COVID-19 vaccine. TCRdb's table, derived via immunoSEQ multiplex PCR, lists solely in-frame clones and lacks some. The sample lists 83,000 or so clones; more than 75% were seen once. Sequencing was performed on peripheral blood, taken on day 0 of AZD1222 vaccination. Every receptor here comes from an adult in good health.

V usage is TRBV19 and J usage is TRBJ1-2, with D tentatively TRBD1 (6 bases). Germline values: CDR1 LNHDA, CDR2 SQIVND (reference sequence). V shed 6 bases and J shed 3 bases, with 14 bases lying between them. This CDR3 has 14 residues. As DNA, the CDR3 is TGTGCCAGTAGGGAACAGGGAAAAGACTATGGCTACACCTTC. This sequence encodes CASREQGKDYGYTF.

V is TRBV3-1 (or the pseudogene TRBV3-2) and J is TRBJ1-1; 9 nucleotides match TRBD1. The V gene's germline CDR1 is LGHDT and CDR2 YNNKEL (reference sequence). With 4 bases clipped from V and 1 base from J, the junction kept 4 bases outside the gene matches. The CDR3 is made up of 15 amino acids. The CDR3 loop is CASSPGDRENTEAFF. CDR3 DNA sequence: TGTGCCAGCAGCCCAGGGGACAGGGAGAACACTGAAGCTTTCTTT.

The V call is TRBV7-9, the J call TRBJ1-4, with TRBD1 as a possible D gene (5 bases). V was trimmed by 1 base and J by 1 base, leaving 7 bases between them. Germline CDR1 SEHNR, CDR2 FQNEAQ (reference sequence). The CDR3 consists of 15 residues. The CDR3, as DNA: TGTGCCAGCAGCTTAGACGGGGGAACTAATGAAAAACTGTTTTTT. Protein product: CASSLDGGTNEKLFF.

This clone was seen more than once but under ten times. V usage is TRBV18 and J usage is TRBJ2-7; tentative D call: TRBD1 (6 bases). The CDR3 spans 13 residues. The V and J ends lost 8 bases and 6 bases respectively, with 17 bases between them. The germline V gene encodes CDR1 KGHSH and CDR2 LQKENI. The CDR3 region is CASTTGLGGEQYF. The CDR3 DNA is TGTGCCAGCACGACGGGCCTAGGGGGCGAGCAGTACTTC.

The rearrangement joins TRBV5-4 to TRBJ2-5; TRBD2 might be the D (6 bases). Germline CDR1 is SGHNT and CDR2 is YYREEE (reference sequence). V was trimmed by 4 bases and J by 7 bases, leaving 20 bases between them. The CDR3 totals 15 residues. CDR3 sequence (DNA): TGTGCCAGCAGCAGAAAGGACAACGGGGGTGGGACCCAGTACTTC. This gives the protein CASSRKDNGGGTQYF.

The J gene is TRBJ2-5, the V gene TRBV5-1; maybe TRBD2 (7 bases). The CDR3 extends over 14 amino acids. Germline CDR1 and CDR2: SGHRS and YFSETQ. V was pared by 4 bases and J by 4 bases, with 14 bases between. CDR3 nucleotides: TGCGCCAGCAGCCCTGGGGGGGCGAGAGAGACCCAGTACTTC. Amino acid sequence: CASSPGGARETQYF.

The chain links TRBV5-8 to TRBJ2-2; D unclear. The V gene lost 0 bases and the J gene lost 5 bases, with 8 bases spanning the gap. The CDR3 totals 14 residues. Germline V gives CDR1 SGHTS, CDR2 YDEGEE. As DNA, the CDR3 is TGTGCCAGCAGCTTGGCCTTCAGAACCGGGGAGCTGTTTTTT. Translation gives CASSLAFRTGELFF.

The chain links TRBV14 to TRBJ2-7; 9 bases are a match to TRBD1. This CDR3 region has 17 residues. Trimming removed 0 bases from V and 2 bases from J; junction bases left unmatched: 8. The germline CDR1 and CDR2 sequences are SGHDN and FVKESK. Here the CDR3 reads CASSQEITGQGPYEQYF. The CDR3 coding sequence is TGTGCCAGCAGCCAAGAAATCACGGGACAGGGCCCCTACGAGCAGTACTTC.

To note about this clone: Its ends do not fully match the called genes, so a read error is possible. The rearrangement links TRBV27 to TRBJ2-3, with D possibly being TRBD1 or TRBD2 (5 bases each). The CDR3 consists of 17 residues. The germline V gene encodes CDR1 MNHEY and CDR2 SMNVEV (reference sequence). The CDR3 protein is CATSFSTGRAYTDTQYF. The DNA of the CDR3 is TGTGCCACCAGTTTTTCGACGGGGCGGGCGTACACAGATACGCAGTATTTT.

The chain joins TRBV7-8 to TRBJ2-1; 9 bases agree with TRBD2. Per germline, CDR1 SGHVS and CDR2 FQNEAQ. This CDR3 spans 16 amino acids. Losses at the gene ends were 5 bases for V and 8 bases for J; bases not matched to a gene: 13. The CDR3 bases are TGTGCCAGCAGCGCACTCGGCGGGGGGGCTATCTATGAGCAGTTCTTC. This gives the protein CASSALGGGAIYEQFF.

The chain links TRBV5-1 to TRBJ2-3; D is ambiguous. The CDR3 length is 13 residues. V was pared by 4 bases and J by 4 bases, with 10 bases between. CDR1 and CDR2 (germline): SGHRS, YFSETQ. The CDR3 DNA reads TGCGCCAGCAGCCCCTCGGTAGCAGATACGCAGTATTTT. Translated: CASSPSVADTQYF.

The chain links TRBV14 to TRBJ2-2; 8 bases agree with TRBD1. The V gene end was trimmed by 1 base and the J gene end by 6 bases; junction bases not matched to a gene: 7. Germline V gene data show CDR1 as SGHDN and CDR2 as FVKESK. This CDR3 contains 16 residues. CDR3 DNA: TGTGCCAGCAGCCAAGTGGCAGGACAGGGCTCCGGGGAGCTGTTTTTT. Its protein product is CASSQVAGQGSGELFF.

The chain has TRBV24-1 and TRBJ2-5; 15 bases are shared with TRBD2. The germline V gene has CDR1 KGHDR and CDR2 SFDVKD. The CDR3 covers 17 residues. The J segment lost 4 bases and the V segment lost 3 bases, leaving 5 bases of the junction unmatched. The CDR3 loop reads CATSDPGLAGGRETQYF. CDR3 sequence (DNA): TGTGCCACCAGTGATCCCGGACTAGCGGGAGGGCGAGAGACCCAGTACTTC.

This sequence joins TRBV5-5 and TRBJ2-1; 10 bases fit TRBD2. This CDR3 region has 16 residues. In germline, CDR1 is SGHKS, CDR2 YYEKEE (reference sequence). J lost 4 bases, V lost 0 bases, and 4 bases had no gene match. The CDR3, as DNA: TGTGCCAGCAGCTTGGGTCTAGCGGGAGAGTACAATGAGCAGTTCTTC. Residues: CASSLGLAGEYNEQFF.

The V and J genes are TRBV7-6 and TRBJ2-7, with D unresolved. V lost 5 bases, J lost 3 bases, and 11 bases lay in between. In germline, CDR1 is SGHVS, CDR2 FNYEAQ. This CDR3 has 13 residues. The CDR3 protein is CASSHEENYEQYF. The DNA of the CDR3 is TGTGCCAGCAGCCATGAAGAAAACTACGAGCAGTACTTC.

J is TRBJ2-3 and V is TRBV10-3; 7 bases map to TRBD2. Germline values: CDR1 ENHRY, CDR2 SYGVKD. Germline trimming cut 6 bases from V and 4 bases from J; bases unmatched to any gene: 7. The CDR3 has 14 residues. The CDR3 reads CAIRPGLSADTQYF. The CDR3 nucleotides are TGTGCCATCAGGCCGGGACTATCAGCAGATACGCAGTATTTT.

The chain recombines TRBV19 with TRBJ1-3; 8 nucleotides align to TRBD1. J lost 0 bases, V lost 5 bases, and 9 bases had no gene match. CDR3 length: 17 residues. CDR1 and CDR2 from the germline V gene are LNHDA and SQIVND (reference sequence). For the CDR3, the DNA is TGTGCCAGTAGTGACGGACAGGGATTCAGCTCTGGAAACACCATATATTTT. Residues: CASSDGQGFSSGNTIYF. Full variable domain (remainder filled in from reference TRBV19 and TRBJ1-3): DGGITQSPKYLFRKEGQNVTLSCEQNLNHDAMYWYRQDPGQGLRLIYYSQIVNDFQKGDIAEGYSVSREKKESFPLTVTSAQKNPTAFYLCASSDGQGFSSGNTIYFGEGSWLTVV.

The genes are TRBV28 and TRBJ1-4; 9 bases are a match to TRBD1. Trimming cost V 6 bases and J 8 bases; bases outside gene matches: 7. Germline V CDR1 and CDR2: MDHEN, SYDVKM. This CDR3 is 14 amino acids long. CDR3 sequence (DNA): TGTGCCAGCAGACCCGGGACAGGGCCGGAAAAACTGTTTTTT. Encoded protein: CASRPGTGPEKLFF.

J is TRBJ2-3 and V is TRBV5-1; no firm D call. Germline assignment: CDR1 SGHRS and CDR2 YFSETQ. The length of the CDR3 is 14 residues. V lost 0 bases and J 3 bases, leaving 8 bases between the germline ends. The CDR3 region is CASSLGRWTDTQYF. CDR3 sequence (DNA): TGCGCCAGCAGCTTGGGAAGATGGACAGATACGCAGTATTTT. The full variable domain, in which reference TRBV5-1 and TRBJ2-3 provide the parts outside the CDR3, is KAGVTQTPRYLIKTRGQQVTLSCSPISGHRSVSWYQQTPGQGLQFLFEYFSETQRNKGNFPGRFSGRQFSNSRSEMNVSTLELGDSALYLCASSLGRWTDTQYFGPGTRLTVL.

V and J are TRBV7-8 and TRBJ2-1, with TRBD2 matching over 16 bases. With V trimmed by 5 bases and J by 9 bases, 7 bases remained unmatched. This CDR3 is built from 16 residues. Germline V CDR1 and CDR2: SGHVS, FQNEAQ. CDR3 loop: CASSRGTSGGAREQFF. The CDR3, as DNA: TGTGCCAGCAGCCGCGGGACTAGCGGGGGGGCACGTGAGCAGTTCTTC.

The gene calls are TRBV9 and TRBJ1-4; D not resolved. The CDR3 has 15 amino acids. Germline assignment: CDR1 SGDLS and CDR2 YYNGEE. Trimming removed 0 bases from V and 8 bases from J, with 14 bases in between. The CDR3 DNA reads as TGTGCCAGCAGCGTAGGGCCGAGCTTGGGCGAAAAACTGTTTTTT. Its translation: CASSVGPSLGEKLFF.

The genes are TRBV5-1 and TRBJ2-7, with D unresolved. Germline V gene lookup returns CDR1 SGHRS and CDR2 YFSETQ. The CDR3 is 14 residues long. The V and J ends lost 2 bases and 0 bases respectively, with 9 bases between them. CDR3 in amino acids: CASSFDASSYEQYF. CDR3 DNA: TGCGCCAGCAGCTTTGACGCGAGCTCCTACGAGCAGTACTTC.

The rearrangement joins TRBV3-1 (or the pseudogene TRBV3-2) to TRBJ2-1; D uncertain. Germline CDR1 LGHDT, CDR2 YNNKEL (reference sequence). Trimming left V 1 base short and J 12 bases short, with 16 bases between. The CDR3 length is 14 residues. The CDR3 nucleotides read TGTGCCAGCAGCCAAGTCGGCCCGTCCAGTGTGCAGTTCTTC. Protein: CASSQVGPSSVQFF.

The V call is TRBV6-5, the J call TRBJ1-2, with D maybe TRBD1 (5 bases). In germline, CDR1 is MNHEY, CDR2 SVGAGI. This CDR3 has 14 residues. The germline V and J ends were trimmed by 4 bases and 6 bases, with 15 bases remaining between them. The CDR3 nucleotides are TGTGCCAGCAGTTCCCCACCTGGGGGTCATGGCTACACCTTC. It is translated as CASSSPPGGHGYTF.

The chain joins TRBV4-1 to TRBJ2-5, with 7 positions matching TRBD1. The germline V gene has CDR1 MGHRA and CDR2 YSYEKL. There are 15 residues in the CDR3. V lost 0 bases, J lost 2 bases, and 3 bases stayed unmatched. The CDR3 nucleotides read TGCGCCAGCAGCCAAGAAGGGGGACAGCAAGAGACCCAGTACTTC. This gives the protein CASSQEGGQQETQYF.